Listed below are T cell receptor beta chains from one sample, sequenced in a study of PD-1 blockade in classical Hodgkin lymphoma. Profiled with immunoSEQ multiplex PCR; TCRdb holds only in-frame clones, not every one. The data contain some 24,000 clones, roughly four fifths of them singletons. This specimen was peripheral blood mononuclear cells (PBMCs), taken before the fourth cycle of nivolumab. The receptors derive from a human donor with classical Hodgkin lymphoma. Each CDR3 is given with its conserved first and last residue. Each record gives: J gene, clone size, D gene, V gene, CDR3 DNA, CDR3 protein. The D gene is left open where the match is weak. Clone size is shown for a subset of rows, as once, few, many or a class of expanded clone.

j_call: TRBJ2-5; clone_size: NA; d_call: NA; v_call: TRBV4-1; cdr3_nt: TGCGCCAGCAGCCAAGATGGGGGGCTGCAAGAGACCCAGTACTTC; cdr3_aa: CASSQDGGLQETQYF
j_call: TRBJ2-3; clone_size: NA; d_call: TRBD1; v_call: TRBV5-1; cdr3_nt: TGCGCCAGCAGCTTGGACAGGGGAGGCACAGATACGCAGTATTTT; cdr3_aa: CASSLDRGGTDTQYF
j_call: TRBJ2-7; clone_size: NA; d_call: NA; v_call: TRBV27; cdr3_nt: TGTGCCAGCAGTTTCGGGGGAACCGAGCAGTACTTC; cdr3_aa: CASSFGGTEQYF
j_call: TRBJ2-1; clone_size: NA; d_call: TRBD2; v_call: TRBV7-9; cdr3_nt: TGTGCCAGCAGCTCCCGGCTAGCGGGAGGGAATGAGCAGTTCTTC; cdr3_aa: CASSSRLAGGNEQFF
j_call: TRBJ2-2; clone_size: NA; d_call: TRBD1; v_call: TRBV9; cdr3_nt: TGTGCCAGCAGTGACCGGGACAGGGGACCTCCCACCGGGGAGCTGTTTTTT; cdr3_aa: CASSDRDRGPPTGELFF
j_call: TRBJ2-7; clone_size: NA; d_call: NA; v_call: TRBV11-2; cdr3_nt: TGTGCCAGCAGTTACATTTCTCCGGACGAGCAGTACTTC; cdr3_aa: CASSYISPDEQYF
j_call: TRBJ2-1; clone_size: NA; d_call: NA; v_call: TRBV30; cdr3_nt: TGTGCCTGGAGTGTAGATAGGGGCGATGAGCAGTTCTTC; cdr3_aa: CAWSVDRGDEQFF
j_call: TRBJ2-5; clone_size: few; d_call: NA; v_call: TRBV9; cdr3_nt: TGTGCCAGCAGCTCGAGGGAAGCGGAGCAAGAGACCCAGTACTTC; cdr3_aa: CASSSREAEQETQYF
j_call: TRBJ2-1; clone_size: NA; d_call: TRBD1; v_call: TRBV2; cdr3_nt: TGTGCCAGCAGAGACAGGGGTAATGAGCAGTTCTTC; cdr3_aa: CASRDRGNEQFF
j_call: TRBJ2-7; clone_size: NA; d_call: NA; v_call: TRBV18; cdr3_nt: TGTGCCAGCTCATGGGACTTCGGATCCTACGAGCAGTACTTC; cdr3_aa: CASSWDFGSYEQYF
j_call: TRBJ2-2; clone_size: NA; d_call: NA; v_call: TRBV29-1; cdr3_nt: TGCAGCTTCCGGGCCAAGGGGACCGGGGAGCTGTTTTTT; cdr3_aa: CSFRAKGTGELFF
j_call: TRBJ1-2; clone_size: NA; d_call: NA; v_call: TRBV19; cdr3_nt: TGTGCCAGTAGCCCCCCCAATAACTATGGCTACACCTTC; cdr3_aa: CASSPPNNYGYTF
j_call: TRBJ2-1; clone_size: NA; d_call: TRBD2; v_call: TRBV5-1; cdr3_nt: TGCGCCAGCAGCTTGCTTAGCGGGGCCTACAATGAGCAGTTCTTC; cdr3_aa: CASSLLSGAYNEQFF
j_call: TRBJ1-6; clone_size: NA; d_call: NA; v_call: TRBV4-1; cdr3_nt: TGCGCCAGCAGCCAAGTGCAGGGTACTCCCATGGGTTCACCCCTCCACTTT; cdr3_aa: CASSQVQGTPMGSPLHF
j_call: TRBJ2-1; clone_size: NA; d_call: NA; v_call: TRBV28; cdr3_nt: TGTGCCAGCAGTTTATCGCAGGGCTACAATGAGCAGTTCTTC; cdr3_aa: CASSLSQGYNEQFF
j_call: TRBJ2-5; clone_size: NA; d_call: NA; v_call: TRBV11-2; cdr3_nt: TGTGCCAGCAGCTTAGCATACGGGGGTGAGACCCAGTACTTC; cdr3_aa: CASSLAYGGETQYF
j_call: TRBJ1-2; clone_size: NA; d_call: TRBD1; v_call: TRBV7-2; cdr3_nt: TGTGCCAGCAGCTTAGCTGGACCAGGGGGCGCTAACTATGGCTACACCTTC; cdr3_aa: CASSLAGPGGANYGYTF
j_call: TRBJ1-4; clone_size: NA; d_call: NA; v_call: TRBV11-3; cdr3_nt: TGTGCCAGCAGCTTAGATCGGGTGGAAAAACTGTTTTTT; cdr3_aa: CASSLDRVEKLFF
j_call: TRBJ2-7; clone_size: NA; d_call: NA; v_call: TRBV6-6; cdr3_nt: TGTGCCAGCAGTTACTCCAACGAGCAGTACTTC; cdr3_aa: CASSYSNEQYF
j_call: TRBJ2-5; clone_size: NA; d_call: TRBD1; v_call: TRBV7-2; cdr3_nt: TGTGCCAGCAGCCCCCATAAGAGGACAGGGGCCAAAGAGACCCAGTACTTC; cdr3_aa: CASSPHKRTGAKETQYF
j_call: TRBJ2-3; clone_size: NA; d_call: NA; v_call: TRBV27; cdr3_nt: TGTGCCAGCACGGATGGGGGAGTCACAGATACGCAGTATTTT; cdr3_aa: CASTDGGVTDTQYF
j_call: TRBJ2-7; clone_size: NA; d_call: NA; v_call: TRBV7-3; cdr3_nt: TGTGCCAGCAGCCAGAGCGGTGGGTACGAGCAGTACTTC; cdr3_aa: CASSQSGGYEQYF
j_call: TRBJ1-3; clone_size: NA; d_call: NA; v_call: TRBV15; cdr3_nt: TGTGCCACCAGCAGAGAGTCAGCATGGGAGGGATCTGGAAACACCATATATTTT; cdr3_aa: CATSRESAWEGSGNTIYF
j_call: TRBJ2-5; clone_size: NA; d_call: TRBD2; v_call: TRBV11-2; cdr3_nt: TGTGCCAGCAGCTCTGGCGGGGGGGCACAGACCCAGTACTTC; cdr3_aa: CASSSGGGAQTQYF
j_call: TRBJ2-3; clone_size: once; d_call: NA; v_call: TRBV5-6; cdr3_nt: TGTGCCAGCAGCCCTTCCGGGAGCACAGATACGCAGTATTTT; cdr3_aa: CASSPSGSTDTQYF
j_call: TRBJ2-1; clone_size: NA; d_call: TRBD2; v_call: TRBV2; cdr3_nt: TGTGCCAGCAGTGTCCGGCTAGCGGGGGGTGAGCAGTTCTTC; cdr3_aa: CASSVRLAGGEQFF
j_call: TRBJ2-3; clone_size: NA; d_call: NA; v_call: TRBV15; cdr3_nt: TGTGCCACCAGCAGAGTGGGGGATACGCAGTATTTT; cdr3_aa: CATSRVGDTQYF
j_call: TRBJ2-7; clone_size: NA; d_call: TRBD1; v_call: TRBV15; cdr3_nt: TGTGCCACCAGCGCTGGGACAGGGGGATCCTACGAGCAGTACTTC; cdr3_aa: CATSAGTGGSYEQYF
j_call: TRBJ2-5; clone_size: NA; d_call: NA; v_call: TRBV14; cdr3_nt: TGTGCCAGCAGCCAAGCGTTTGTGGGAGTGGAGACCCAGTACTTC; cdr3_aa: CASSQAFVGVETQYF
j_call: TRBJ2-5; clone_size: NA; d_call: NA; v_call: TRBV20-1; cdr3_nt: TGCAGTGCCTCTCTCCGGGAGACCCAGTACTTC; cdr3_aa: CSASLRETQYF